This T cell receptor (beta chain) was captured by sequencing in a study of T cell repertoires in cytomegalovirus infection. This clonotype occurred a few times. Looked up from germline, CDR1 is SEHNR and CDR2 is FQNEAQ (reference sequence). The CDR3 extends over 11 amino acids. Trimming removed 6 bases at V and 10 bases at J, with 12 bases between. One entry per CDR3 protein results from TCRdb running MiXCR on the reads. Among almost 550,000 distinct CDR3 sequences listed, more than 15% were seen once. The clonotype was recovered from a human donor in good health (CMV status not recorded). Some clones in this sample may be carry-over from other donors' samples. The sequenced material came from CD8+ T cells from PBMCs. The chain recombines TRBV7-9 with TRBJ1-1; D is undetermined. This CDR3 reads CASSSDPRAFF. As DNA, the CDR3 is TGTGCCAGCAGTTCCGATCCACGAGCTTTCTTT.